A selection of T cell receptor beta chains follows, all from one sample in a study of cytotoxic CD8 clonotypes in ibrutinib-treated CLL. TCRdb's copy holds only in-frame clones and misses some; the assay was immunoSEQ multiplex PCR. The repertoire includes approximately 280,000 clones, around 77% of them detected once, and around 5.1% sits in the top ten. The sequencing here drew on PBMCs, taken at disease progression, from a patient treated with ibrutinib. The source is a human donor with chronic lymphocytic leukemia. CDR3s include the opening cysteine and the closing phenylalanine or tryptophan. A D gene is named only where the DNA matches it firmly. Only some rows state a clone size, as once, few, many or a class for expanded clones.

size: NA; D: NA; J: TRBJ2-6; V: TRBV5-1; DNA: TGCGCCAGCAGCTTGCCAGGTTCTGGGGCCAACGTCCTGACTTTC; CDR3: CASSLPGSGANVLTF
size: once; D: NA; J: TRBJ1-1; V: TRBV9; DNA: TGTGCCAGCAGCGCAACCACATTCAAGGTGAACACTGAAGCTTTCTTT; CDR3: CASSATTFKVNTEAFF
size: NA; D: NA; J: TRBJ1-2; V: TRBV9; DNA: TGTGCCAGCACCACAGCAAAGGGTGGCTATGGCTACACCTTC; CDR3: CASTTAKGGYGYTF
size: NA; D: NA; J: TRBJ2-7; V: TRBV21-1; DNA: TGTGCCAGCAGCAAAGAAACAGGGAACCACCATAAGACCGCCTACGAGCAGTACTTC; CDR3: CASSKETGNHHKTAYEQYF
size: NA; D: NA; J: TRBJ1-2; V: TRBV6-1; DNA: TGTGCCAGCAATGAATATGGCTACACCTTC; CDR3: CASNEYGYTF
size: NA; D: TRBD2; J: TRBJ2-7; V: TRBV14; DNA: TGTGCCAGCAGCCAAATGGCTAGCGGACGCTACGAGCAGTACTTC; CDR3: CASSQMASGRYEQYF
size: NA; D: NA; J: TRBJ1-2; V: TRBV11-2; DNA: TGTGCCAGCAGCGCGGCGGGGCGAGCGTCTAACTATGGCTACACCTTC; CDR3: CASSAAGRASNYGYTF
size: NA; D: NA; J: TRBJ1-5; V: TRBV21-1; DNA: TGTGCCAGCAGCCCCGGACAGGGAGCGGATCAGCCCCAGCATTTT; CDR3: CASSPGQGADQPQHF
size: few; D: TRBD2; J: TRBJ2-2; V: TRBV6-5; DNA: TGTGCCAGCAGACTAGCGCTCGGGGAGCTGTTTTTT; CDR3: CASRLALGELFF
size: NA; D: NA; J: TRBJ2-4; V: TRBV29-1; DNA: TGCAGCGCTTTGGGGGGACAGAGGGACATTCAGTACTTC; CDR3: CSALGGQRDIQYF
size: NA; D: TRBD2; J: TRBJ2-7; V: TRBV6-6; DNA: TGTGCCATTAGAGGGCGGGAGGGCCCCGACGAGCAGTACTTC; CDR3: CAIRGREGPDEQYF
size: NA; D: TRBD2; J: TRBJ2-5; V: TRBV5-4; DNA: TGTGCCAGCAGCTTGTGGCTAGCGGGATACGAAGAGACCCAGTACTTC; CDR3: CASSLWLAGYEETQYF
size: NA; D: TRBD1; J: TRBJ1-5; V: TRBV14; DNA: TGTGCCAGCAGCCGAGAGGGGACAGGGCCTCAGCCCCAGCATTTT; CDR3: CASSREGTGPQPQHF
size: NA; D: NA; J: TRBJ1-4; V: TRBV27; DNA: TGTGCCAGCAGTTTAAGGCAAGGATCGAATGAAAAACTGTTTTTT; CDR3: CASSLRQGSNEKLFF
size: NA; D: TRBD1; J: TRBJ1-1; V: TRBV27; DNA: TGTGCCAGCAGCGTAGGGGGCAGGGTTACTGAAGCTTTCTTT; CDR3: CASSVGGRVTEAFF
size: NA; D: NA; J: TRBJ2-7; V: TRBV6-1; DNA: TGTGCCAGCAGTGAAGCGCTCCTTGATTGGGGCTACGAGCAGTACTTC; CDR3: CASSEALLDWGYEQYF
size: NA; D: NA; J: TRBJ2-2; V: TRBV9; DNA: TGTGCCAGCAGCGCCCTAGGGACTTTTTACACCGGGGAGCTGTTTTTT; CDR3: CASSALGTFYTGELFF
size: NA; D: NA; J: TRBJ2-4; V: TRBV19; DNA: TGTGCCAGTAGTATGCAGATAGCCAAAAACATTCAGTACTTC; CDR3: CASSMQIAKNIQYF
size: NA; D: TRBD2; J: TRBJ2-3; V: TRBV9; DNA: TGTGCCAGCAGCGTAGGCTTTTCTAGCGGGGTGACAGATACGCAGTATTTT; CDR3: CASSVGFSSGVTDTQYF
size: NA; D: NA; J: TRBJ2-2; V: TRBV11-2; DNA: TGTGCCAGCAGCAACAAGAACACCGGGGAGCTGTTTTTT; CDR3: CASSNKNTGELFF
size: NA; D: NA; J: TRBJ1-5; V: TRBV6-6; DNA: TGTGCCAGCAGTTACCGGGGGGACAATCAGCCCCAGCATTTT; CDR3: CASSYRGDNQPQHF
size: few; D: TRBD1; J: TRBJ2-7; V: TRBV19; DNA: TGTGCCAGTAGTATTGGGACAGACTACGAGCAGTACTTC; CDR3: CASSIGTDYEQYF
size: NA; D: NA; J: TRBJ1-2; V: TRBV29-1; DNA: TGCAGCGCAGTCGGAGGTGCGCCTAACTATGGCTACACCTTC; CDR3: CSAVGGAPNYGYTF
size: NA; D: NA; J: TRBJ1-2; V: TRBV5-1; DNA: TGCGCCAGCAGCCTCGGGGGGCTTGGCTATGGCTACACCTTC; CDR3: CASSLGGLGYGYTF
size: NA; D: TRBD2; J: TRBJ2-1; V: TRBV30; DNA: TGTGCCTGGAGTGCGGCTAGCGGTATATCCTACAATGAGCAGTTCTTC; CDR3: CAWSAASGISYNEQFF
size: NA; D: NA; J: TRBJ2-1; V: TRBV25-1; DNA: TGTGCCAGCGAACGGTATTTCGCGGGGCGAGGGGAGCAGTTCTTC; CDR3: CASERYFAGRGEQFF
size: NA; D: NA; J: TRBJ2-7; V: TRBV15; DNA: TGTGCCACCAGCAGAGAACCAGGGGCTTACGAGCAGTACTTC; CDR3: CATSREPGAYEQYF
size: NA; D: TRBD2; J: TRBJ2-1; V: TRBV5-1; DNA: TGCGCCAGCAGCTCGACTAGCGGGACCTACAATGAGCAGTTCTTC; CDR3: CASSSTSGTYNEQFF
size: NA; D: TRBD2; J: TRBJ2-5; V: TRBV7-6; DNA: TGTGCCAGCAGCTCACCAAGTTGGGGAGGGCTCCAAGAGACCCAGTACTTC; CDR3: CASSSPSWGGLQETQYF
size: NA; D: NA; J: TRBJ2-7; V: TRBV9; DNA: TGTGCCAGCAGCGTAGGTAGCAGGGGCCACTACGAGCAGTACTTC; CDR3: CASSVGSRGHYEQYF
size: NA; D: NA; J: TRBJ1-2; V: TRBV6-1; DNA: TGTGCCAGCAGTGAAGAAATTCAGGGGATGTATGGCTACACCTTC; CDR3: CASSEEIQGMYGYTF